These 29 T cell receptor beta chains were sequenced from one sample in a study of cytomegalovirus exposure and HLA in healthy donors. PCR used 60 Vbeta primers and 13 Jbeta primers. Profiling relied on immunoSEQ multiplex PCR, and the TCRdb table lists in-frame clones only, not all of them. This sample's table reports 65,000 to 80,000 clones. Sequencing was carried out using PBMCs. The receptors here all came from a female donor in good health and CMV-seropositive.

V and J are TRBV11-2 and TRBJ2-1; D ambiguous. Between the trimmed V and J ends, which lost 3 bases and 7 bases, there was a span of 16 bases. Looked up from germline, CDR1 is SGHAT and CDR2 is FQNNGV. The CDR3 runs to 15 residues. In nucleotides, the CDR3 is TGTGCCAGCAGCTTCGTCACGATGTCTAGGAATGAGCAGTTCTTC. This encodes CASSFVTMSRNEQFF. The full variable domain, in which reference TRBV11-2 and TRBJ2-1 provide the parts outside the CDR3, is EAGVAQSPRYKIIEKRQSVAFWCNPISGHATLYWYQQILGQGPKLLIQFQNNGVVDDSQLPKDRFSAERLKGVDSTLKIQPAKLEDSAVYLCASSFVTMSRNEQFFGPGTRLTVL.

V gene TRBV18 combines with J gene TRBJ2-5; 10 nucleotides match TRBD1. The germline V gene has CDR1 KGHSH and CDR2 LQKENI. This CDR3 is built from 16 residues. J was trimmed by 5 bases and V by 3 bases; bases with no gene match: 9. The CDR3 spells CASSPAMTGGAETQYF. Here the CDR3 DNA reads TGTGCCAGCTCACCGGCGATGACAGGGGGCGCGGAGACCCAGTACTTC.

The CDR3 region is CASKEAADYSNQPQHF. In nucleotides, the CDR3 is TGTGCCAGTAAGGAGGCAGCCGATTATAGCAATCAGCCCCAGCATTTT. This chain links TRBV19 with TRBJ1-5; no definite D call. Germline V gene sequence: CDR1 LNHDA, CDR2 SQIVND (reference sequence). Trimming pared 7 bases from V and 0 bases from J, leaving 16 bases between. This CDR3 is built from 16 residues.

The chain combines TRBV6-1 with TRBJ2-3, with 10 bases lining up with TRBD2. In germline, CDR1 is MNHNS, CDR2 SASEGT. The CDR3 sequence is 15 residues long. Trimming cost V 4 bases and J 2 bases; bases outside gene matches: 3. CDR3 in DNA: TGTGCCAGCAGTGTCAGCGGGAGGGACACAGATACGCAGTATTTT. Translated: CASSVSGRDTDTQYF.

V gene TRBV28 combines with J gene TRBJ1-1; D unclear. Germline lookup yields CDR1 MDHEN and CDR2 SYDVKM. CDR3 size: 15 residues. The V gene lost 3 bases and the J gene lost 0 bases, with 11 bases spanning the gap. CDR3 region: CASSFSSDLNTEAFF. CDR3 nucleotides: TGTGCCAGCAGTTTTAGTTCGGACTTGAACACTGAAGCTTTCTTT.

The chain uses TRBV27 and TRBJ1-5; a weak D match, TRBD1 (5 bases). CDR1 is MNHEY and CDR2 is SMNVEV in the germline V gene (reference sequence). The ends were cut back, 6 bases at V and 6 bases at J, with 18 bases in the middle. CDR3 length: 15 amino acids. As DNA, the CDR3 is TGTGCCAGCAGCTTAAGGGCCAGGGCCGGTCAGCCCCAGCATTTT. Residues: CASSLRARAGQPQHF.

The chain carries TRBV5-4 and TRBJ1-1; D is perhaps TRBD1 (6 bases). V dropped 0 bases and J dropped 0 bases, with 12 bases sitting between them. Germline CDR1 and CDR2: SGHNT and YYREEE (reference sequence). The CDR3 consists of 16 residues. CDR3 sequence (DNA): TGTGCCAGCAGCTTGGGCAGACAGGCGCTGAACACTGAAGCTTTCTTT. Translated: CASSLGRQALNTEAFF.

The chain links TRBV29-1 to TRBJ1-2; maybe TRBD1 (5 bases). The CDR3 sequence is 13 residues long. The V gene lost 1 base and the J gene lost 8 bases, with 14 bases spanning the gap. Germline CDR1 SQVTM, CDR2 ANQGSEA. The CDR3 is CSVEGSGREGYTF. The DNA of the CDR3 is TGCAGCGTTGAAGGGTCAGGGCGGGAGGGCTACACCTTC.

The V call is TRBV6-5, the J call TRBJ1-5, with 7 bases lining up with TRBD1. Germline V lookup: CDR1 MNHEY, CDR2 SVGAGI. With 0 bases clipped from V and 3 bases from J, the junction kept 2 bases outside the gene matches. The CDR3 covers 15 residues. The CDR3 bases are TGTGCCAGCAGTTACTCTGGACAGGTCAATCAGCCCCAGCATTTT. Its protein product is CASSYSGQVNQPQHF.

This rearrangement joins TRBV19 to TRBJ1-2; the D is unclear. The CDR3 covers 14 residues. Germline V gene sequence: CDR1 LNHDA, CDR2 SQIVND (reference sequence). V was trimmed by 4 bases and J by 8 bases, leaving 17 bases between them. Written as DNA, the CDR3 is TGTGCCAGTAGTACCCTAACCGGGAGTAAGGGCTACACCTTC. The encoded protein is CASSTLTGSKGYTF.

The chain couples TRBV30 to TRBJ1-2, with 11 bases fitting TRBD1. Germline V gene data show CDR1 as GTSNPN and CDR2 as SVGIG (reference sequence). V shed 1 base, J shed 8 bases, and the junction held 12 bases outside the gene matches. The CDR3 totals 16 residues. DNA for the CDR3: TGTGCCTGGAGTGGGGGACAGGGGGGACTCCGGGGGGGCTACACCTTC. It yields the protein CAWSGGQGGLRGGYTF.

The chain is built from TRBV5-1 and TRBJ2-3; D uncertain. This CDR3 comprises 14 residues. The germline V gene has CDR1 SGHRS and CDR2 YFSETQ. Trimming removed 0 bases from V and 2 bases from J, with 7 bases in between. CDR3 bases: TGCGCCAGCAGCTTGGACAGATCCACAGATACGCAGTATTTT. It translates to CASSLDRSTDTQYF. Full variable domain (outside the CDR3, taken from reference TRBV5-1 and TRBJ2-3): KAGVTQTPRYLIKTRGQQVTLSCSPISGHRSVSWYQQTPGQGLQFLFEYFSETQRNKGNFPGRFSGRQFSNSRSEMNVSTLELGDSALYLCASSLDRSTDTQYFGPGTRLTVL.

The chain joins TRBV10-1 to TRBJ1-1; TRBD1 might be the D (6 bases). The germline V gene has CDR1 WNHNN and CDR2 SYGVQD (reference sequence). With 0 bases removed from V and 4 bases from J, the gap between germline ends came to 12 bases. CDR3 length equals 15 residues. CDR3 sequence reads: CASSESKGGGTEAFF. The CDR3 DNA sequence: TGCGCCAGCAGTGAGTCGAAAGGGGGGGGCACTGAAGCTTTCTTT.

This chain joins TRBV7-2 and TRBJ2-7; 7 bases are a match to TRBD2. Looked up from germline, CDR1 is SGHTA and CDR2 is FQGNSA. This CDR3 spans 14 amino acids. The ends lost 1 base at V and 3 bases at J; junction bases unmatched: 3. The CDR3 nucleotides read TGTGCCAGCAGCTTAGAGGGGACTATCTACGAGCAGTACTTC. This encodes CASSLEGTIYEQYF.

The genes are TRBV6-1 and TRBJ1-2, with 7 bases fitting TRBD1. The germline V gene has CDR1 MNHNS and CDR2 SASEGT. The J segment lost 5 bases and the V segment lost 0 bases, leaving 6 bases of the junction unmatched. The CDR3 consists of 15 residues. The CDR3 loop reads CASSEARTGNYGYTF. Written as DNA, the CDR3 is TGTGCCAGCAGTGAAGCGAGGACAGGCAATTATGGCTACACCTTC.

The rearrangement joins TRBV30 to TRBJ2-3; D uncertain. The CDR3 spans 14 residues. Germline V gives CDR1 GTSNPN, CDR2 SVGIG (reference sequence). Trimming took off 0 bases at V and 6 bases at J, with 13 bases between the two ends. CDR3 in DNA: TGTGCCTGGAGTGTGAAGAGGCAGTGGGATACGCAGTATTTT. Translated, it gives CAWSVKRQWDTQYF.

The chain uses TRBV19 and TRBJ1-1; D unclear. The CDR3 is 13 amino acids. Germline V gives CDR1 LNHDA, CDR2 SQIVND (reference sequence). The germline V and J ends were trimmed by 2 bases and 1 base, with 5 bases remaining between them. The chain's CDR3 is CASSIRENTEAFF. The DNA for the CDR3 is TGTGCCAGTAGTATAAGAGAGAACACTGAAGCTTTCTTT.

This chain joins TRBV5-4 and TRBJ2-7, with TRBD2 matching over 8 bases. The germline CDR1 and CDR2 sequences are SGHNT and YYREEE (reference sequence). The V and J ends lost 4 bases and 3 bases, in that order; junction bases with no gene match: 12. The CDR3 has 16 residues. The CDR3 loop reads CASSPGISGALYEQYF. DNA of the CDR3: TGTGCCAGCAGCCCCGGTATTAGCGGGGCACTCTACGAGCAGTACTTC.

The chain carries TRBV6-6 and TRBJ2-1; 14 nucleotides align to TRBD2. The junction had 3 bases not matched to a gene; V was cut back by 2 bases and J by 9 bases. The CDR3 runs to 15 residues. Germline CDR1 MNHNY, CDR2 SVGAGI (reference sequence). The chain's CDR3 is CASSYAGTSGGEQFF. The CDR3, as DNA: TGTGCCAGCAGTTACGCTGGGACTAGCGGGGGTGAGCAGTTCTTC.

J is TRBJ2-5 and V is TRBV5-5, with a tentative D call TRBD2 (7 bases). CDR1 and CDR2 (germline): SGHKS, YYEKEE (reference sequence). Between the trimmed V and J ends, which lost 1 base and 5 bases, there was a span of 12 bases. This CDR3 is 14 amino acids long. This CDR3 is CASSLRGGRETQYF. Here the CDR3 DNA reads TGTGCCAGCAGCTTGAGGGGGGGCCGGGAGACCCAGTACTTC.

In nucleotides, the CDR3 is TGTGCCAGCAGTTTGTGGGTTACAGAGAACTATGGCTACACCTTC. It is translated as CASSLWVTENYGYTF. This chain uses TRBV28 with TRBJ1-2, with no clear D. CDR1 and CDR2 (germline): MDHEN, SYDVKM. Trimming pared 3 bases from V and 2 bases from J, leaving 13 bases between. The CDR3 is made up of 15 amino acids.

The chain couples TRBV4-3 to TRBJ1-2, with D possibly being TRBD1 (6 bases). There are 16 residues in the CDR3. From germline, CDR1 is LGHNA and CDR2 YSLEER. The V and J ends lost 4 bases and 4 bases respectively, with 19 bases between them. CDR3 coding DNA: TGCGCCAGCAGCCCTTTCCGGGACAACTCCGTCTATGGCTACACCTTC. Residues: CASSPFRDNSVYGYTF.

CDR3 protein: CSVKLGQGSGGYTF. CDR3 DNA sequence: TGCAGCGTTAAGTTAGGACAGGGAAGCGGTGGCTACACCTTC. The V gene is TRBV29-1, the J gene TRBJ1-2; TRBD1 agrees at 8 bases. The CDR3 spans 14 residues. The ends lost 5 bases at V and 7 bases at J; junction bases unmatched: 12. Per germline, CDR1 SQVTM and CDR2 ANQGSEA. Drawing the rest from reference TRBV29-1 and TRBJ1-2, the complete variable domain is SAVISQKPSRDICQRGTSLTIQCQVDSQVTMMFWYRQQPGQSLTLIATANQGSEATYESGFVIDKFPISRPNLTFSTLTVSNMSPEDSSIYLCSVKLGQGSGGYTFGSGTRLTVV.

V gene TRBV5-1 combines with J gene TRBJ2-7, with D possibly TRBD1 on 5 matching bases. CDR3 size: 13 residues. V lost 4 bases to trimming and J lost 6 bases, with 14 bases between them. The V gene's germline CDR1 is SGHRS and CDR2 YFSETQ. The CDR3 DNA sequence: TGCGCCAGCAGCAAGACAGTTGGCGGCGAGCAGTACTTC. Translated, it gives CASSKTVGGEQYF.

This chain connects TRBV4-1 to TRBJ1-3; D is undetermined. The CDR3 is 13 residues long. V dropped 0 bases and J dropped 4 bases, with 4 bases sitting between them. CDR1 is MGHRA and CDR2 is YSYEKL in the germline V gene. The DNA of the CDR3 is TGCGCCAGCAGCCAAGATCTGGGAAACACCATATATTTT. Amino acids: CASSQDLGNTIYF.

The chain couples TRBV19 to TRBJ1-2; a possible D gene is TRBD1 (6 bases). The CDR3 totals 14 residues. V lost 7 bases, J lost 6 bases, and 18 bases lay in between. CDR1 is LNHDA and CDR2 is SQIVND in the germline V gene (reference sequence). The CDR3 loop is CASNPQGFRNGYTF. The CDR3 DNA is TGTGCCAGTAACCCTCAGGGGTTTAGGAATGGCTACACCTTC.

V and J are TRBV5-6 and TRBJ1-5; unclear D gene. V lost 4 bases and J 5 bases, leaving 7 bases between the germline ends. CDR3 length equals 12 residues. CDR1 and CDR2 (germline): SGHDT, YYEEEE. CDR3 in DNA: TGTGCCAGCAGCGTGAGGGATCAGCCCCAGCATTTT. It translates to CASSVRDQPQHF.

V is TRBV6-5 and J is TRBJ1-1; the D is unclear. Trimming pared 6 bases from V and 4 bases from J, leaving 15 bases between. The CDR3 length is 14 residues. The germline V gene encodes CDR1 MNHEY and CDR2 SVGAGI. Here the CDR3 reads CASSPGVRATEAFF. The CDR3 DNA follows: TGTGCCAGCAGCCCCGGGGTCCGGGCCACTGAAGCTTTCTTT.

Here the CDR3 reads CASSYGGFNEQFF. The CDR3, as DNA: TGTGCCAGCAGTTACGGCGGATTCAATGAGCAGTTCTTC. The gene calls are TRBV28 and TRBJ2-1, with D unresolved. The V gene's germline CDR1 is MDHEN and CDR2 SYDVKM. Trimming took off 4 bases at V and 6 bases at J, with 10 bases between the two ends. The CDR3 spans 13 residues.